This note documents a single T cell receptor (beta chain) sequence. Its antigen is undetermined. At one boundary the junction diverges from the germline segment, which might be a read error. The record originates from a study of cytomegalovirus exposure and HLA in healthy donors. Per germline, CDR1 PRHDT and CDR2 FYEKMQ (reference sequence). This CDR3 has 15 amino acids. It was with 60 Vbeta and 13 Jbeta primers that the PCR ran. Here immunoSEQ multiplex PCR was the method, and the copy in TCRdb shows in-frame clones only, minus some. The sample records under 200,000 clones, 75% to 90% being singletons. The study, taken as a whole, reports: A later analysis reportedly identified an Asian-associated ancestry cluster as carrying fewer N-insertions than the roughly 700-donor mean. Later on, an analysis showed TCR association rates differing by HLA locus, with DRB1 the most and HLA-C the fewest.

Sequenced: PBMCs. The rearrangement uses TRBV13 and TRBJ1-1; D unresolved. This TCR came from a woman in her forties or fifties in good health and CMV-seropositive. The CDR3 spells CAGSLDRAVNTEAFF. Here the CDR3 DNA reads TGTGCCGGCAGCTTAGATCGTGCGGTGAACACTGAAGCTTTCTTT.